These 24 T cell receptor beta chains were sequenced from one sample in a study of OX40 agonist ivuxolimab in advanced cancers. Method: immunoSEQ multiplex PCR; TCRdb's copy keeps in-frame clones and lacks some. The repertoire holds roughly 48,000 clones, with approximately 87% as singletons. Sequences were derived from CD4+ or CD8+ T cells sorted from blood, sampled in a trial of the OX40 agonist ivuxolimab. These receptors all stem from an adult with an advanced solid tumor such as melanoma, head and neck, liver or kidney cancer.

V is TRBV5-1 and J is TRBJ2-5; D is unresolved. Germline V gene data show CDR1 as SGHRS and CDR2 as YFSETQ. The CDR3 sequence is 14 residues long. Trimming shortened V by 3 bases and J by 2 bases, and 11 bases separated the two germline ends. In DNA form, the CDR3 reads TGCGCCAGCAGCTACCCCCGTCTTCAAGAGACCCAGTACTTC. Its translation is CASSYPRLQETQYF.

The J gene is TRBJ1-1, the V gene TRBV7-9, with D possibly being TRBD1 (5 bases). The germline V gene encodes CDR1 SEHNR and CDR2 FQNEAQ (reference sequence). The CDR3 loop spans 14 amino acids. V was pared by 4 bases and J by 0 bases, with 9 bases between. As DNA, the CDR3 is TGTGCCAGCAGCTCCGACAGTCTGAACACTGAAGCTTTCTTT. Its protein is CASSSDSLNTEAFF.

A single count supports this clone. The rearrangement uses TRBV4-3 and TRBJ2-7, with 7 nucleotides matching TRBD1. Germline V lookup: CDR1 LGHNA, CDR2 YSLEER. The CDR3 consists of 13 residues. The trim removed 4 bases at V and 3 bases at J, leaving 3 bases unmatched. CDR3 nucleotide sequence: TGCGCCAGCAGCCCGGGACAGTACTACGAGCAGTACTTC. This gives the protein CASSPGQYYEQYF.

This sequence joins TRBV7-9 and TRBJ2-1, with D possibly being TRBD2 (7 bases). The CDR3 runs 18 residues. Germline CDR1 is SEHNR and CDR2 is FQNEAQ (reference sequence). V was trimmed by 5 bases and J by 6 bases, leaving 26 bases between them. As DNA, the CDR3 is TGTGCCAGCAGCGGAGCGCCGGGGGGCCGGGGGTCTGGCAATGAGCAGTTCTTC. Translating it yields CASSGAPGGRGSGNEQFF. The full variable domain, its missing parts supplied by reference TRBV7-9 and TRBJ2-1, is DTGVSQNPRHKITKRGQNVTFRCDPISEHNRLYWYRQTLGQGPEFLTYFQNEAQLEKSRLLSDRFSAERPKGSFSTLEIQRTEQGDSAMYLCASSGAPGGRGSGNEQFFGPGTRLTVL.

The rearrangement uses TRBV27 and TRBJ1-2; 8 bases fit TRBD1. Germline V lookup: CDR1 MNHEY, CDR2 SMNVEV (reference sequence). This CDR3 has 15 amino acids. V shed 5 bases, J shed 2 bases, and the junction held 7 bases outside the gene matches. This CDR3 is CASSAGTGVNYGYTF. CDR3 DNA: TGTGCCAGCAGTGCCGGGACAGGAGTAAACTATGGCTACACCTTC.

This chain uses TRBV11-3 with TRBJ2-3; TRBD2 is a possible D gene (5 bases). There are 16 residues in the CDR3. Germline CDR1 and CDR2: SGHNT and YENEEA. Trimming left V 1 base short and J 10 bases short, with 21 bases between. The CDR3 region is CASSLGPPASSHAQYF. The CDR3 DNA follows: TGTGCCAGCAGCTTAGGCCCCCCGGCTAGCTCCCATGCGCAGTATTTT.

The chain combines TRBV27 with TRBJ1-5; D ambiguous. Germline CDR1 and CDR2: MNHEY and SMNVEV (reference sequence). CDR3 length equals 13 residues. Trimming stripped 1 base from V and 5 bases from J, with 6 bases between. The CDR3 here is CASSLLVDQPQHF. CDR3 in DNA: TGTGCCAGCAGTTTATTGGTGGATCAGCCCCAGCATTTT.

CDR3 sequence (DNA): TGTGCCAGTAGTATCCCCGGACAGGTCACCGGGGAGCTGTTTTTT. Its translation: CASSIPGQVTGELFF. The gene calls are TRBV19 and TRBJ2-2; 7 bases are shared with TRBD1. The germline V gene encodes CDR1 LNHDA and CDR2 SQIVND (reference sequence). V shed 3 bases and J 4 bases; nucleotides not matched to a gene: 5. CDR3 length: 15 residues.

The chain combines TRBV7-8 with TRBJ2-2, with D perhaps matching TRBD1 (6 bases). The CDR3 length is 15 residues. Germline V gene lookup returns CDR1 SGHVS and CDR2 FQNEAQ. The ends were cut back, 3 bases at V and 7 bases at J, with 15 bases in the middle. The CDR3 here is CASSFPQGVIGELFF. The CDR3 DNA sequence: TGTGCCAGCAGCTTCCCACAGGGAGTCATCGGGGAGCTGTTTTTT.

This clone is a singleton in its sample. J is TRBJ2-7 and V is TRBV19; 8 nucleotides align to TRBD1. Germline loops: CDR1 LNHDA, CDR2 SQIVND (reference sequence). CDR3 length: 15 residues. The junction had 10 bases not matched to a gene; V was cut back by 3 bases and J by 6 bases. The CDR3 bases are TGTGCCAGTAGTATGATGGACAGGGTAGTAGGCGAGCAGTACTTC. Its translation is CASSMMDRVVGEQYF. Full variable domain (remainder filled in from reference TRBV19 and TRBJ2-7): DGGITQSPKYLFRKEGQNVTLSCEQNLNHDAMYWYRQDPGQGLRLIYYSQIVNDFQKGDIAEGYSVSREKKESFPLTVTSAQKNPTAFYLCASSMMDRVVGEQYFGPGTRLTVT.

J is TRBJ1-5 and V is TRBV4-2; D gene ambiguous. Trimming took off 0 bases at V and 0 bases at J, with 9 bases between the two ends. This CDR3 has 16 residues. The germline CDR1 and CDR2 sequences are LGHNA and YNFKEQ. The CDR3 bases are TGTGCCAGCAGCCAAGAATCTGGGGTTAGCAATCAGCCCCAGCATTTT. Amino acid sequence: CASSQESGVSNQPQHF.

The chain employs TRBV5-1 and TRBJ2-7, with 8 nucleotides matching TRBD2. This CDR3 has 15 amino acids. CDR1 is SGHRS, CDR2 YFSETQ, per germline. V shed 3 bases and J 0 bases; nucleotides not matched to a gene: 5. The CDR3 sequence: CASSWTGTSSYEQYF. In DNA, the CDR3 is TGCGCCAGCAGCTGGACCGGGACTAGCTCCTACGAGCAGTACTTC.

V usage is TRBV5-1 and J usage is TRBJ2-3, with 9 bases identical to TRBD2. Losses at the gene ends were 0 bases for V and 0 bases for J; bases not matched to a gene: 5. The germline CDR1 and CDR2 sequences are SGHRS and YFSETQ. This CDR3 is built from 17 residues. CDR3 bases: TGCGCCAGCAGCTTGGCTGCGGGAGGGGTTAGCACAGATACGCAGTATTTT. Translating gives CASSLAAGGVSTDTQYF.

V is TRBV6-5 and J is TRBJ2-7, with D maybe TRBD1 (5 bases). From germline, CDR1 is MNHEY and CDR2 SVGAGI. The ends were cut back, 2 bases at V and 5 bases at J, with 10 bases in the middle. The CDR3 consists of 13 residues. The CDR3 DNA is TGTGCCAGCAGTTACCCGGGCAGGGACGAGCAGTACTTC. Its translation is CASSYPGRDEQYF.

This chain links TRBV30 with TRBJ2-7; D is unresolved. The germline V gene encodes CDR1 GTSNPN and CDR2 SVGIG (reference sequence). V was shortened by 2 bases and J by 4 bases, with 9 bases between the two germline ends. This CDR3 contains 12 residues. As DNA, the CDR3 is TGTGCCTGGAGTCAAAGTGGGTACGAGCAGTACTTC. Translated: CAWSQSGYEQYF.

V usage is TRBV29-1 and J usage is TRBJ1-1; D call uncertain. Germline values: CDR1 SQVTM, CDR2 ANQGSEA. Between the trimmed V and J ends, which lost 6 bases and 5 bases, there was a span of 7 bases. CDR3 length equals 10 residues. The CDR3 bases are TGCAGCGTGGTTTCGACTGAAGCTTTCTTT. Residues: CSVVSTEAFF.

The chain carries TRBV4-3 and TRBJ2-1; D ambiguous. Germline V gene data show CDR1 as LGHNA and CDR2 as YSLEER. Trimming took 6 bases from V and 4 from J, leaving 16 bases between them. The CDR3 is 15 residues long. The CDR3 bases are TGCGCCAGCAGTCAAAATCGCAACCAATACAATGAGCAGTTCTTC. Its translation is CASSQNRNQYNEQFF.

The chain carries TRBV2 and TRBJ2-7, with 9 bases matching TRBD1. Germline values: CDR1 SNHLY, CDR2 FYNNEI. CDR3 length: 15 residues. Trimming removed 8 bases from V and 1 base from J; junction bases left unmatched: 9. The CDR3 DNA sequence: TGTGCCAGCGTTCAGTGGGACAGGGTTTCCTACGAGCAGTACTTC. Residues: CASVQWDRVSYEQYF.

For the CDR3, the DNA is TGTGCCTGGACCCCCATGGACAATGAAAAACTGTTTTTT. This codes for CAWTPMDNEKLFF. This chain uses TRBV30 with TRBJ1-4, with D unclear. Trimming removed 4 bases from V and 5 bases from J, with 11 bases in between. This CDR3 comprises 13 residues. The V gene's germline CDR1 is GTSNPN and CDR2 SVGIG (reference sequence).

The table lists this clone with a count of one. This chain links TRBV7-3 with TRBJ2-1; 9 nucleotides line up with TRBD2. Per the germline V gene, CDR1 is SGHTA and CDR2 is FQGTGA. CDR3 length: 19 amino acids. V lost 2 bases to trimming and J lost 3 bases; unmatched junction nucleotides: 14. CDR3 nucleotide sequence: TGTGCCAGCAGCTTAGCGGGGAGGTCTAGCGGGGCCCACTACAATGAGCAGTTCTTC. Amino acids: CASSLAGRSSGAHYNEQFF. Supplemented by reference TRBV7-3 and TRBJ2-1, the full variable domain reads GAGVSQTPSNKVTEKGKYVELRCDPISGHTALYWYRQSLGQGPEFLIYFQGTGAADDSGLPNDRFFAVRPEGSVSTLKIQRTERGDSAVYLCASSLAGRSSGAHYNEQFFGPGTRLTVL.

CDR3 sequence (DNA): TGCACCAGCAGCCCGACCCGGGACACCGCCTTAGCTAACTATGGCTACACCTTC. Translation: CTSSPTRDTALANYGYTF. This chain joins TRBV1 and TRBJ1-2; TRBD1, as called in the table, went unchecked against the DNA. TRBV1 is recorded as a pseudogene. This CDR3 has 18 amino acids.

In DNA form, the CDR3 reads TGTGCCAGCAGCTTGGCTCCAGGGGAATCCCTCCACTTT. Its translation: CASSLAPGESLHF. The chain couples TRBV5-4 to TRBJ1-6; tentatively, D is TRBD1 (6 bases). V shed 0 bases and J shed 14 bases, with 12 bases lying between them. The CDR3 extends over 13 amino acids. Germline assignment: CDR1 SGHNT and CDR2 YYREEE (reference sequence).

The V call is TRBV30, the J call TRBJ1-5, with TRBD1 matching over 9 bases. The CDR3 has 17 amino acids. The germline gives CDR1 GTSNPN, CDR2 SVGIG (reference sequence). Losses at the gene ends were 2 bases for V and 5 bases for J; bases not matched to a gene: 13. The CDR3 region is CAWSKSPRDRVDQPQHF. Written as DNA, the CDR3 is TGTGCCTGGAGTAAATCCCCCCGGGACAGGGTTGATCAGCCCCAGCATTTT.

This clone showed up just a few times. The chain joins TRBV6-1 to TRBJ1-2; 7 nucleotides line up with TRBD1. There are 13 residues in the CDR3. Germline CDR1 and CDR2: MNHNS and SASEGT. The junction had 6 bases not matched to a gene; V was cut back by 6 bases and J by 5 bases. The CDR3 nucleotides are TGTGCCAGCAGAGAGGGACAGTCTTATGGCTACACCTTC. Amino acid sequence: CASREGQSYGYTF.